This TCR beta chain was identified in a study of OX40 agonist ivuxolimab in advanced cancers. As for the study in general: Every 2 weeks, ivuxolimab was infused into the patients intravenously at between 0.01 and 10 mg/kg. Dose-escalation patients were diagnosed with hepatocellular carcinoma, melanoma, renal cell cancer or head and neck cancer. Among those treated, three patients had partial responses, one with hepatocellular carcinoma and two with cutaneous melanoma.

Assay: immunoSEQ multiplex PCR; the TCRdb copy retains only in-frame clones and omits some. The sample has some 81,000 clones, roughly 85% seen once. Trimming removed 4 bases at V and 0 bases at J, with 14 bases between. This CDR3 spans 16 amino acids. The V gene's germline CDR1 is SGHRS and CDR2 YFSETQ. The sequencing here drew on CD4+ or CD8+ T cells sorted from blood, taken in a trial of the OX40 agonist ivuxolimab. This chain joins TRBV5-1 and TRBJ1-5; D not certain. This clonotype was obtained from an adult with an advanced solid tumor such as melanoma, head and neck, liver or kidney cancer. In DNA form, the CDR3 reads TGCGCCAGCAGCCCCCAAGGTCTCTATAGCAATCAGCCCCAGCATTTT. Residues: CASSPQGLYSNQPQHF.